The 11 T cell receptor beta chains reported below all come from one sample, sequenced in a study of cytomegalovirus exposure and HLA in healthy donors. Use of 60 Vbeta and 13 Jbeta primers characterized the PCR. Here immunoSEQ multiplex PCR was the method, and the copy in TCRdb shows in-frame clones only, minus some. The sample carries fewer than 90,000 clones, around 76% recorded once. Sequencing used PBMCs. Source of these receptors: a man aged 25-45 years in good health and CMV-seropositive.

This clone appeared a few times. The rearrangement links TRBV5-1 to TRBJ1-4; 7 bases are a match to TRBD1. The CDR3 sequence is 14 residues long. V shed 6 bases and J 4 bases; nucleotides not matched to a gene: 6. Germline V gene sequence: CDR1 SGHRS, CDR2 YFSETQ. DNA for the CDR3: TGCGCCAGCAATGGGGGACAGCTTAATGAAAAACTGTTTTTT. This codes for CASNGGQLNEKLFF.

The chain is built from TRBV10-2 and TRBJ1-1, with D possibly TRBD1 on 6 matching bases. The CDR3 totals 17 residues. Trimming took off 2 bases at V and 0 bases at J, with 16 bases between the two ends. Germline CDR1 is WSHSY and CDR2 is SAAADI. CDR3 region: CASSERRKQGLNTEAFF. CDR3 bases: TGCGCCAGCAGTGAGCGACGAAAACAGGGTTTGAACACTGAAGCTTTCTTT.

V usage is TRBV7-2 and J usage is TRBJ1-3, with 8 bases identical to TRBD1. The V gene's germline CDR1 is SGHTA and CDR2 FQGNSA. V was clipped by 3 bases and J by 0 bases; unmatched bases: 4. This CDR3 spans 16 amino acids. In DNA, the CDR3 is TGTGCCAGCAGCTTGGGACAGGCTCACTCTGGAAACACCATATATTTT. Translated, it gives CASSLGQAHSGNTIYF.

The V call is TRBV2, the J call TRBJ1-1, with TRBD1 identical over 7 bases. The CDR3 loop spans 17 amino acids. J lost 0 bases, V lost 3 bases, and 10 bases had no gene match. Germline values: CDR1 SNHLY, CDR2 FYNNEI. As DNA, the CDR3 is TGTGCCAGCAGTGATAGGGGGCATTCCACCTTGAACACTGAAGCTTTCTTT. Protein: CASSDRGHSTLNTEAFF.

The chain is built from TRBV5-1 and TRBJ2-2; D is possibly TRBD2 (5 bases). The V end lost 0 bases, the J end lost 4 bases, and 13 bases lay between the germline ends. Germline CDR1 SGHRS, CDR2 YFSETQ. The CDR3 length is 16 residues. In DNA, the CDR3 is TGCGCCAGCAGCTTGGGAGCGAGGGCGGTCACCGGGGAGCTGTTTTTT. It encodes CASSLGARAVTGELFF.

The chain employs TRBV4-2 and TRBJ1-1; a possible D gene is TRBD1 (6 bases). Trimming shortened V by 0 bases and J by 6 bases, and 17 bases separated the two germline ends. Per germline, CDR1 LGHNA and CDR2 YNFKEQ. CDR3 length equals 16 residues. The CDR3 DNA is TGTGCCAGCAGCCAAGATGGGTCAGGGGCCCCCTCTGAAGCTTTCTTT. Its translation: CASSQDGSGAPSEAFF.

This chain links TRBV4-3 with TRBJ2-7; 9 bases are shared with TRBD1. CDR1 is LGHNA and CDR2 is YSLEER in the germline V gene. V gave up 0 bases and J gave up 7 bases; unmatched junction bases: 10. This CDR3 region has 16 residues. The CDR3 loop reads CASSQEHGTGRREQYF. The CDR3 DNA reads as TGCGCCAGCAGCCAAGAGCACGGGACAGGGCGGAGGGAGCAGTACTTC.

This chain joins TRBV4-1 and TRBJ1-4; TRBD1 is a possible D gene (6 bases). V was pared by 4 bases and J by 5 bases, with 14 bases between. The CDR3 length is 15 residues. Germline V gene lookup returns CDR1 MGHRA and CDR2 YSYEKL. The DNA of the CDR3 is TGCGCCAGCAGCCCCCAGGGGTCCGGAAATGAAAAACTGTTTTTT. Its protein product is CASSPQGSGNEKLFF.

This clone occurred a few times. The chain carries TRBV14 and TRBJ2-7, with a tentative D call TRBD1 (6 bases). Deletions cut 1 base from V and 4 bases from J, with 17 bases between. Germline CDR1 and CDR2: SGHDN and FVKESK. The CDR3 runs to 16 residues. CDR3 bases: TGTGCCAGCAGCCAAGGCCCCGACAGGTTCGGGTACGAGCAGTACTTC. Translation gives CASSQGPDRFGYEQYF.

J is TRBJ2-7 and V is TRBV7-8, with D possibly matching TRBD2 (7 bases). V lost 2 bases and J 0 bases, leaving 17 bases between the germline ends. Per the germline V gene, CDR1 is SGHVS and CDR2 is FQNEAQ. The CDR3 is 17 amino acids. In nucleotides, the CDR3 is TGTGCCAGCAGCTTAACGGGGGGCTTTGGTGACTCCTACGAGCAGTACTTC. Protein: CASSLTGGFGDSYEQYF. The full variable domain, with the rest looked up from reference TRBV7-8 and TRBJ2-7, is GAGVSQSPRYKVAKRGQDVALRCDPISGHVSLFWYQQALGQGPEFLTYFQNEAQLDKSGLPSDRFFAERPEGSVSTLKIQRTQQEDSAVYLCASSLTGGFGDSYEQYFGPGTRLTVT.

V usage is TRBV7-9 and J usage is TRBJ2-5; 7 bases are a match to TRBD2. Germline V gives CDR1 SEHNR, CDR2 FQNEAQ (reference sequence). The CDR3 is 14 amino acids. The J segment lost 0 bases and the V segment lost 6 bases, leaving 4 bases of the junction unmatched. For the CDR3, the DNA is TGTGCCAGCAGAGTCACTAGCGACCAAGAGACCCAGTACTTC. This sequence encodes CASRVTSDQETQYF. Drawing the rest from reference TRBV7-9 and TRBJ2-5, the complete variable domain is DTGVSQNPRHKITKRGQNVTFRCDPISEHNRLYWYRQTLGQGPEFLTYFQNEAQLEKSRLLSDRFSAERPKGSFSTLEIQRTEQGDSAMYLCASRVTSDQETQYFGPGTRLLVL.